The rows below give T cell receptor beta chains drawn from one sample of a study of blood T cell repertoires in COVID-19. Some clones are missing from TCRdb's copy, which holds only in-frame ones; the method was immunoSEQ multiplex PCR. The data show around 130,000 clones, around 80% seen once. Sequences were obtained from peripheral blood. The source is a man aged 55 to 70 with active or convalescent COVID-19. CDR3s include the opening cysteine and the closing phenylalanine or tryptophan. The D gene is left open where the match is weak. The size field is filled for only some rows; it gives once, few, many or a size class.

j_call v_call clone_size d_call cdr3_nt cdr3_aa
TRBJ2-3 TRBV7-2 . . TGTGCCAGCAGCCTTTGGGACTCAAACACAGATACGCAGTATTTT CASSLWDSNTDTQYF
TRBJ2-5 TRBV5-6 once TRBD2 TGTGCCAGCATCCCACCGAGGCTAGCGGGAGTGATCGGTCTAGAGACCCAGTACTTC CASIPPRLAGVIGLETQYF
TRBJ2-7 TRBV30 . . TGTGCCTGGAGTCCCCCGGGGGGCACCCTATACGAGCAGTACTTC CAWSPPGGTLYEQYF
TRBJ1-1 TRBV18 . . TGTGCCAGCTCACCACCAACTGGGGCAGGGGCGTTAAACACTGAAGCTTTCTTT CASSPPTGAGALNTEAFF
TRBJ2-1 TRBV7-3 once TRBD2 TGTGCCAGCAGCCTGGGACTAGCGGGAACGAATGAGCAGTTCTTC CASSLGLAGTNEQFF
TRBJ2-1 TRBV7-3 once TRBD1 TGTGCCAGCAGCCTCGACAGGGGCTCCTACAATGAGCAGTTCTTC CASSLDRGSYNEQFF
TRBJ2-1 TRBV27 . . TGTGCCAGCAGTTCATCCGACAGGTTCCCCCGCGCTGAGCAGTTCTTC CASSSSDRFPRAEQFF
TRBJ1-5 TRBV15 . . TGTGCCACCAGCAGAGGGAATCCGGGAGCCCTTAATCAGCCCCAGCATTTT CATSRGNPGALNQPQHF
TRBJ1-2 TRBV7-8 . TRBD1 TGTGCCAGCAGCCGACTGACAGGGGGCGGCTATGGCTACACCTTC CASSRLTGGGYGYTF
TRBJ2-7 TRBV7-2 many . TGTGCCAGCAGCTTAGCGACGGGCGGGCCCCACTTC CASSLATGGPHF
TRBJ2-7 TRBV18 few TRBD1 TGTGCCAGCTCACCAGGGACAGGTTCTACCTACGAGCAGTACTTC CASSPGTGSTYEQYF
TRBJ2-3 TRBV29-1 . . TGCAGCGTCAGCGCGGGAGATACGCAGTATTTT CSVSAGDTQYF
TRBJ2-1 TRBV5-6 . TRBD2 TGTGCCAGCAGTCCGGACGTGGGACTAGCATATGAGCAGTTCTTC CASSPDVGLAYEQFF
TRBJ1-2 TRBV29-1 . . TGCAGCGTTCCTGGGGGCGTCGGCTATGGCTACACCTTC CSVPGGVGYGYTF
TRBJ2-6 TRBV7-6 . . TGTGCCAGCAGCTTACGAGACTCTGGGGCCAACGTCCTGACTTTC CASSLRDSGANVLTF
TRBJ2-4 TRBV28 . . TGTGCCAGCAGTTTAACCGGGACTTCGAGTAAAAACATTCAGTACTTC CASSLTGTSSKNIQYF
TRBJ1-5 TRBV2 . . TGTGCCAGCTCACAGGGAATCGATCAGCCCCAGCATTTT CASSQGIDQPQHF
TRBJ1-4 TRBV6-5 . . TGTGCCAGCAGACTGTTAGGGGCCGGTGAAAAACTGTTTTTT CASRLLGAGEKLFF
TRBJ2-3 TRBV12-3/TRBV12-4 . . TGTGCCAGCAGCGAGGGAGATACGCAGTATTTT CASSEGDTQYF
TRBJ2-1 TRBV7-9 . TRBD2 TGTGCCAGCAGCCTTAGCGGGAGGGGATCCTACAATGAGCAGTTCTTC CASSLSGRGSYNEQFF
TRBJ2-2 TRBV24-1 . . TGTGCCACCAGTGTTGACACGTACGGGGAGCTGTTTTTT CATSVDTYGELFF
TRBJ2-7 TRBV27 . . TGTGCCAGCACCCCGTCAGGCCCCTACGAGCAGTACTTC CASTPSGPYEQYF
TRBJ2-2 TRBV12-5 . TRBD1 TGTGCTAGTGGACCAGACAGGGCCAACACCGGGGAGCTGTTTTTT CASGPDRANTGELFF
TRBJ1-1 TRBV12-3/TRBV12-4 once . TGTGCCAGCACCCCGACGGGCCGGAGGGAAGCTTTCTTT CASTPTGRREAFF
TRBJ2-7 TRBV5-6 . . TGTGCCAGCAGCTTCCTCGGACAGACATACGAGCAGTACTTC CASSFLGQTYEQYF
TRBJ2-2 TRBV11-2 few TRBD2 TGTGCCAGCAGCCCGGGAGGTTTAGCGGGAGGAGCCGGGGAGCTGTTTTTT CASSPGGLAGGAGELFF
TRBJ1-1 TRBV3-1/TRBV3-2 . . TGTGCCAGCAGCCAAGTGAAGGGCAGGGGACAAGCTTTCTTT CASSQVKGRGQAFF
TRBJ1-1 TRBV5-1 . . TGCGCCAGCAGGGGAGTAGGGCTGAACACTGAAGCTTTCTTT CASRGVGLNTEAFF
TRBJ2-2 TRBV5-6 . TRBD1 TGTGCCAGCAGCCCCGGGACAGGCTCGAACACCGGGGAGCTGTTTTTT CASSPGTGSNTGELFF
TRBJ2-7 TRBV15 . TRBD1 TGTGCCACCAGCCCAGGGACAGGGAAGTACGAGCAGTACTTC CATSPGTGKYEQYF
TRBJ2-3 TRBV24-1 . . TGTGCCACCAGTGCCCTAGGGGGAGCTCGAGCTACGCAGTATTTT CATSALGGARATQYF
TRBJ2-1 TRBV19 . TRBD2 TGTGCCAGTAGTATGACTAGACTAGCGGGGCCGTTCTTC CASSMTRLAGPFF
TRBJ2-7 TRBV5-1 . . TGCGCCAGCAGCTTGGTACAGGGCCTTTCCTACGAGCAGTACTTC CASSLVQGLSYEQYF
TRBJ2-7 TRBV13 . TRBD2 TGTGCCAGCAGCAGGGGACTAGCGGGAGTCGGGTACGAGCAGTACTTC CASSRGLAGVGYEQYF
TRBJ2-1 TRBV2 . . TGTGCCAGCAAACGGGATCACTCCTACAATGAGCAGTTCTTC CASKRDHSYNEQFF
TRBJ2-4 TRBV27 . TRBD1 TGTGCCAGCAGCCGTCAGACAGGGGCCCCCAACATTCAGTACTTC CASSRQTGAPNIQYF
TRBJ2-3 TRBV29-1 once TRBD2 TGCAGCGCCCGACTAGCGGGGCCGGGCACAGATACGCAGTATTTT CSARLAGPGTDTQYF
TRBJ2-7 TRBV19 . TRBD1 TGTGCCAGTAACCCGACAGGGGGGCTATACGAGCAGTACTTC CASNPTGGLYEQYF
TRBJ2-2 TRBV7-2 . . TGTGCCAGCAGACCTACAGCGGAGTCGACCGGGGAGCTGTTTTTT CASRPTAESTGELFF
TRBJ2-3 TRBV7-3 . . TGTGCCAGCAGCTTAGGGGCTAGCGTTAGCACAGATACGCAGTATTTT CASSLGASVSTDTQYF
TRBJ1-2 TRBV12-5 once . TGTGCTAGTGGTTTGGTACTTGGACAGCCCTATGGCTACACCTTC CASGLVLGQPYGYTF
TRBJ1-3 TRBV5-8 . TRBD1 TGTGCCAGCAGCTTGGCCGGCAGGGGGATCGGAAACACCATATATTTT CASSLAGRGIGNTIYF
TRBJ2-1 TRBV5-1 . . TGCGCCAGCAGCTTTTGGGGAGACAATGAGCAGTTCTTC CASSFWGDNEQFF
TRBJ1-5 TRBV24-1 . TRBD1 TGTGCCACCAGTGGGGGGACAGGGGGTTTTGCGGAGCCCCAGCATTTT CATSGGTGGFAEPQHF
TRBJ1-3 TRBV7-6 few . TGTGCCAGCAGCTTAGCGGGGCAGGGAAACACCATATATTTT CASSLAGQGNTIYF
TRBJ1-2 TRBV4-1 . . TGCGCCAGCAGCCACCTAGGACAAACAACTAACTATGGCTACACCTTC CASSHLGQTTNYGYTF
TRBJ2-3 TRBV10-3 once TRBD2 TGTGCCATCAGCTCTCTAAGGACTAGCGGGAGGGGAGATACGCAGTATTTT CAISSLRTSGRGDTQYF
TRBJ2-5 TRBV6-2/TRBV6-3 once TRBD1 TGTGCCAGCAGTCACCCGGACAGGGGGCACAAAGGGACCCAGTACTTC CASSHPDRGHKGTQYF
TRBJ2-1 TRBV7-9 . . TGTGCCAGCAGCTTATGGGGCCGAAGGGGCTCCTACAATGAGCAGTTCTTC CASSLWGRRGSYNEQFF
TRBJ2-5 TRBV14 . . TGTGCCAGCAGCCGACCAGGGGACCCGGACCAAGAGACCCAGTACTTC CASSRPGDPDQETQYF
TRBJ2-1 TRBV28 . TRBD2 TGTGCCAGCGCCCCAACTAGCGGGGGCCCCTACAATGAGCAGTTCTTC CASAPTSGGPYNEQFF
TRBJ1-4 TRBV3-1/TRBV3-2 . . TGTGCCAGCAGCCAAATTGGGGGGGAACTGTTTTTT CASSQIGGELFF
TRBJ2-7 TRBV7-2 . TRBD1 TGTGCCAGCAGCAGGGGGCCCGCGGAGCAGTACTTC CASSRGPAEQYF
TRBJ2-3 TRBV11-2 once . TGTGCCAGCAGCTCAGGGGACAGCACAGATACGCAGTATTTT CASSSGDSTDTQYF